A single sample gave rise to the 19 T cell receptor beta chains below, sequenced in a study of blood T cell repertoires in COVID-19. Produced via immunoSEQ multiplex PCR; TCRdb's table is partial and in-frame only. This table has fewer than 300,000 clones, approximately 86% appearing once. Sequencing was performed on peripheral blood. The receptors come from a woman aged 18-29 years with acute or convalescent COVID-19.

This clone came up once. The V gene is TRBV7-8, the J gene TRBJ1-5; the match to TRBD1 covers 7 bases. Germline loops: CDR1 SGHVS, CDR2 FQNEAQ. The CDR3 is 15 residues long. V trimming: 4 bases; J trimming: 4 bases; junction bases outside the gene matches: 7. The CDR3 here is CASSSLGTANQPQHF. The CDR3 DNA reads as TGTGCCAGCAGCTCATTAGGGACAGCAAATCAGCCCCAGCATTTT. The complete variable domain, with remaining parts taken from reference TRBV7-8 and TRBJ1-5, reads GAGVSQSPRYKVAKRGQDVALRCDPISGHVSLFWYQQALGQGPEFLTYFQNEAQLDKSGLPSDRFFAERPEGSVSTLKIQRTQQEDSAVYLCASSSLGTANQPQHFGDGTRLSIL.

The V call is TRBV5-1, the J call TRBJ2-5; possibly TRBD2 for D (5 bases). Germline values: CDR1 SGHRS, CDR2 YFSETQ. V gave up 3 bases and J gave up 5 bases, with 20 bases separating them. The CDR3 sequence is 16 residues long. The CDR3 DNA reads TGCGCCAGCAGCTCCCTATCTGTGTTTGCGGGTGAGACCCAGTACTTC. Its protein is CASSSLSVFAGETQYF. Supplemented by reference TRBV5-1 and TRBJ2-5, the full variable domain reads KAGVTQTPRYLIKTRGQQVTLSCSPISGHRSVSWYQQTPGQGLQFLFEYFSETQRNKGNFPGRFSGRQFSNSRSEMNVSTLELGDSALYLCASSSLSVFAGETQYFGPGTRLLVL.

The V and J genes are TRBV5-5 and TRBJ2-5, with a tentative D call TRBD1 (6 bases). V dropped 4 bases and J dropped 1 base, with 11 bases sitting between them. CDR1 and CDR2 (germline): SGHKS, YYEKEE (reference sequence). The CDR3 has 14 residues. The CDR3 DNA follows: TGTGCCAGCAGCACGGGACATCCCCAAGAGACCCAGTACTTC. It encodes CASSTGHPQETQYF. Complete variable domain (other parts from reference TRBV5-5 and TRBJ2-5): DAGVTQSPTHLIKTRGQQVTLRCSPISGHKSVSWYQQVLGQGPQFIFQYYEKEERGRGNFPDRFSARQFPNYSSELNVNALLLGDSALYLCASSTGHPQETQYFGPGTRLLVL.

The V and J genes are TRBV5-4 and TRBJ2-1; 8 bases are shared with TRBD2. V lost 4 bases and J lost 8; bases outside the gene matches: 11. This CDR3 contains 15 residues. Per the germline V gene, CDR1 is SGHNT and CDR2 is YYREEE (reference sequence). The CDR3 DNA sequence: TGTGCCAGCAGCCCCGCCGGGCGGGAGGTTTATGAGCAGTTCTTC. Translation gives CASSPAGREVYEQFF. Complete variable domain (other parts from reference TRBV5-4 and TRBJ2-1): ETGVTQSPTHLIKTRGQQVTLRCSSQSGHNTVSWYQQALGQGPQFIFQYYREEENGRGNFPPRFSGLQFPNYSSELNVNALELDDSALYLCASSPAGREVYEQFFGPGTRLTVL.

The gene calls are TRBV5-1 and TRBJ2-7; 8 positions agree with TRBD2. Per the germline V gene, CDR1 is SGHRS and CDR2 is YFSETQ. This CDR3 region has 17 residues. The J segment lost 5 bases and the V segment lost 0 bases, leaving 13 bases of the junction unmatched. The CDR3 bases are TGCGCCAGCAGCTTGGAAGCTGCGGGAGGTGTCTTCCACGAGCAGTACTTC. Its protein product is CASSLEAAGGVFHEQYF.

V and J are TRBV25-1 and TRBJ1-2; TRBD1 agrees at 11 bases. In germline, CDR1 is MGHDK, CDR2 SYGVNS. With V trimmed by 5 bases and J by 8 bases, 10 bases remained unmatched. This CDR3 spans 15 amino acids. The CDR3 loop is CASSPPGQGVYGYTF. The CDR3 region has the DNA TGTGCCAGCAGTCCGCCGGGACAGGGGGTGTACGGCTACACCTTC.

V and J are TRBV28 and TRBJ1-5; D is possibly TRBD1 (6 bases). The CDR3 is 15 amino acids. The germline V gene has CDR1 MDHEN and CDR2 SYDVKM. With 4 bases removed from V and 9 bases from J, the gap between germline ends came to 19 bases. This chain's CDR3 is CASSYEGVREGPQHF. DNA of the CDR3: TGTGCCAGCAGTTACGAGGGGGTCCGCGAGGGGCCCCAGCATTTT.

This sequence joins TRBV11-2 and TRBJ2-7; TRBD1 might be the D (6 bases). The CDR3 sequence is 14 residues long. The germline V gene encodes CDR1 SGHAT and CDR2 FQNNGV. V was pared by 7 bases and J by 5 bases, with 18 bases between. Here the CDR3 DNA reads TGTGCCAGCACCTTCACCAGAACAGGGAACGAGCAGTACTTC. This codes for CASTFTRTGNEQYF.

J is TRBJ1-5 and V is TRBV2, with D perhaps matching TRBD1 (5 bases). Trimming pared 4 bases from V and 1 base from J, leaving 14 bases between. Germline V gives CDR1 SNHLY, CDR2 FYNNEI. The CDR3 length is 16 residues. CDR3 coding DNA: TGTGCCAGCAGTGTCGGTCGGGGGGGGAGCAATCAGCCCCAGCATTTT. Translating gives CASSVGRGGSNQPQHF. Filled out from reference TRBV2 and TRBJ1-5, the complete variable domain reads EPEVTQTPSHQVTQMGQEVILRCVPISNHLYFYWYRQILGQKVEFLVSFYNNEISEKSEIFDDQFSVERPDGSNFTLKIRSTKLEDSAMYFCASSVGRGGSNQPQHFGDGTRLSIL.

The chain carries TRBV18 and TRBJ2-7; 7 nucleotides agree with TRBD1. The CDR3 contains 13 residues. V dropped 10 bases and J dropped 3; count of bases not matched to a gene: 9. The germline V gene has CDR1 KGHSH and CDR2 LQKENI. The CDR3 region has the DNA TGTGCCACCAAACAGGGGACGAACTACGAGCAGTACTTC. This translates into CATKQGTNYEQYF.

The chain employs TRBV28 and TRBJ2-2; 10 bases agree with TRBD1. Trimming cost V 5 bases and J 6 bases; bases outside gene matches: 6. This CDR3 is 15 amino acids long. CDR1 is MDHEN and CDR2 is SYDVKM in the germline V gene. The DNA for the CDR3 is TGTGCCAGCAGTAATAGACAGGGGGCGGCCGGGGAGCTGTTTTTT. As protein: CASSNRQGAAGELFF.

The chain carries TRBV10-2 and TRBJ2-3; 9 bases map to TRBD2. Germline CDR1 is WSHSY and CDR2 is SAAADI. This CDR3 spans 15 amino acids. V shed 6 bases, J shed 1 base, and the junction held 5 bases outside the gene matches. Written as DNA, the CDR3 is TGCGCCAGCAGGCCCCGGACTAGCGGCACAGATACGCAGTATTTT. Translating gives CASRPRTSGTDTQYF.

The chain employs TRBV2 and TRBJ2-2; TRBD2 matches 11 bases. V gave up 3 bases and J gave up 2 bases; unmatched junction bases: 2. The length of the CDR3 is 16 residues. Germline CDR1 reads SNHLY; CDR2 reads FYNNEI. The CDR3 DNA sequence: TGTGCCAGCAGTGAGGGACTAGCGGTAAACACCGGGGAGCTGTTTTTT. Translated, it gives CASSEGLAVNTGELFF.

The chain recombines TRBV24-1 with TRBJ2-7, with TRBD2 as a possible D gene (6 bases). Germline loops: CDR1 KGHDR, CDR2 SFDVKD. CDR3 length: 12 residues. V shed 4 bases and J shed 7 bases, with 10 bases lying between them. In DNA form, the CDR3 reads TGTGCCACCAGTGACCACCGGGAGGAGCAGTACTTC. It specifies CATSDHREEQYF.

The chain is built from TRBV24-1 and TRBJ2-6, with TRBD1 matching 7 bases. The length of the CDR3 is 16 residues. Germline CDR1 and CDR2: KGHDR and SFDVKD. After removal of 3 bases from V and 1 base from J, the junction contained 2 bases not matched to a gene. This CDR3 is CATSDPTGSGANVLTF. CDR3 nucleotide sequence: TGTGCCACCAGTGATCCGACAGGGTCTGGGGCCAACGTCCTGACTTTC.

Here the CDR3 reads CASSLKGGDSNQPQHF. The CDR3 DNA reads TGTGCCAGTAGTCTCAAGGGGGGGGATAGCAATCAGCCCCAGCATTTT. The chain employs TRBV19 and TRBJ1-5, with D possibly being TRBD1 (6 bases). The CDR3 is made up of 16 amino acids. With 5 bases removed from V and 0 bases from J, the gap between germline ends came to 14 bases. From germline, CDR1 is LNHDA and CDR2 SQIVND (reference sequence).

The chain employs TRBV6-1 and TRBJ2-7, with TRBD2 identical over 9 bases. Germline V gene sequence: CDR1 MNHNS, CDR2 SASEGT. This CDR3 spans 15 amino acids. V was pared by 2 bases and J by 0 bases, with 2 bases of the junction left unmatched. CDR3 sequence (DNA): TGTGCCAGCAGTGAAACTAGCGGGCCCTCCTACGAGCAGTACTTC. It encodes CASSETSGPSYEQYF.

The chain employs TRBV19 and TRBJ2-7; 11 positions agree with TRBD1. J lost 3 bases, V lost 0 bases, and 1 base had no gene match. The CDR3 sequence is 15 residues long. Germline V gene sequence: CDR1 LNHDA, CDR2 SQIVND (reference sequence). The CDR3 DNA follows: TGTGCCAGTAGTATAGATGGGACAGGGGGCTACGAGCAGTACTTC. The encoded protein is CASSIDGTGGYEQYF.

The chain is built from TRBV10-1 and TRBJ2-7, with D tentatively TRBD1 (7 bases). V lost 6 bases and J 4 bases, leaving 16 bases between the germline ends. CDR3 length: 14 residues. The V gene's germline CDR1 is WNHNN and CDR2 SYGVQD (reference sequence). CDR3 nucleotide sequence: TGCGCCAGCAGCGGATCCAGGGGGGATTACGAGCAGTACTTC. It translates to CASSGSRGDYEQYF.